The present T cell receptor (beta chain) was sequenced within a study of blood T cells in healthy people across ages. Overall study findings and caveats: As naive T cell percentage varied, TCR beta diversity correlated strongly with it. The long-lived group displayed more naive CD4+ cells, plus higher diversity, than the aged donors did.

In germline, CDR1 is MGHRA, CDR2 YSYEKL. The CDR3 totals 13 residues. A J-beta primer mix and a sample-barcoded 5' primer were used in a second PCR of about 7 to 12 cycles. Each CDR3 protein is one row after TCRdb ran MiXCR on the 5' RACE reads. Seen here are around 2 million distinct CDR3 sequences, around 42% observed once, and the top ten hold about 21%. As for this clonotype: Its antigen is currently unknown.

The sequencing input was blood. The sequence was collected from a human donor in good health. V is TRBV4-1 and J is TRBJ2-5; no clear D gene. The better agreement between TRBJ2-7 and the DNA end casts doubt on the J call. The CDR3 region is CASSQDSTSEQYF. Written as DNA, the CDR3 is TGCGCCAGCAGCCAAGATTCCACTTCCGAGCAGTACTTC.